This T cell receptor (beta chain) was documented in a study of regulatory T cells in long-lasting Graves disease. Time point of the sample: persistent/refractory GD, antithyroid drugs over 5 years with positive TRAb. Preparation of the TCR library used RNA extracted from PBMCs. This clonotype was picked up many times. Its matching antigen is unknown. The TCR beta library used iRepertoire HTBI primers with Arm-PCR amplification of CDR3. TCRdb recomputed calls from the multiplex PCR reads with MiXCR, one row per CDR3 protein. This table holds 310,000 or so distinct CDR3 sequences, 20% to 25% found once. Trimming removed 5 bases at V and 4 bases at J, with 8 bases between. CDR1 is SGHAT, CDR2 FQNNGV, per germline. The CDR3 is made up of 12 amino acids. Broader study findings: Persistent Graves' patients had lower TCR diversity than newly diagnosed ones.

This chain joins TRBV11-2 and TRBJ2-5; tentatively, D is TRBD2 (6 bases). The clonotype originates from a female donor with Graves disease. The source material was peripheral blood mononuclear cells (PBMCs), sampled when the disease was refractory, from a patient treated with antithyroid drugs. The CDR3 sequence is CASSIGRETQYF. CDR3 DNA: TGTGCCAGCAGCATCGGGAGAGAGACCCAGTACTTC.